A single sample is the source of the 17 T cell receptor beta chains below, sequenced in a study of response to subunit inactivated influenza vaccine. TCRdb re-analysed the RT-PCR reads in MiXCR, keeping a single row per CDR3 protein. The data contain some 640,000 distinct CDR3 sequences, approximately 15% of them singletons. Sequenced material: PBMCs from blood, taken roughly 15 days before vaccination. The receptor set was obtained from a man in his fifties who received an inactivated influenza vaccine.

V usage is TRBV29-1 and J usage is TRBJ1-2; TRBD1 agrees at 7 bases. V dropped 3 bases and J dropped 8; count of bases not matched to a gene: 9. Germline V lookup: CDR1 SQVTM, CDR2 ANQGSEA. CDR3 length: 13 residues. The CDR3 protein is CSVDSFRGRGYTF. Written as DNA, the CDR3 is TGCAGCGTTGACTCTTTCAGGGGGAGAGGCTACACCTTC.

CDR3 region: CASSLDLTGVEGYTF. CDR3 nucleotides: TGTGCCAGCAGCTTAGACCTGACAGGGGTGGAGGGCTACACCTTC. The chain employs TRBV7-2 and TRBJ1-2; 8 bases map to TRBD1. CDR3 size: 15 residues. Trimming cost V 1 base and J 8 bases; bases outside gene matches: 9. Germline CDR1 reads SGHTA; CDR2 reads FQGNSA.

This clonotype showed up just a few times. The chain combines TRBV7-8 with TRBJ2-3; D is uncertain. V was clipped by 2 bases and J by 2 bases, with 8 bases between them. Germline CDR1 and CDR2: SGHVS and FQNEAQ. This CDR3 is built from 14 residues. CDR3 loop: CASSLKQTTDTQYF. The CDR3 DNA sequence: TGTGCCAGCAGCTTAAAACAGACCACAGATACGCAGTATTTT.

J is TRBJ2-1 and V is TRBV4-2, with TRBD1 as a possible D gene (5 bases). The CDR3 is 14 residues long. Germline loops: CDR1 LGHNA, CDR2 YNFKEQ. With 1 base removed from V and 9 bases from J, the gap between germline ends came to 13 bases. CDR3 coding DNA: TGTGCCAGCAGCCAAGGGGGCAGGGCTCGTGAGCAGTTCTTC. Residues: CASSQGGRAREQFF.

This clonotype has only a few counts. V is TRBV5-1 and J is TRBJ2-5; TRBD2 matches 7 bases. V was pared by 5 bases and J by 4 bases, with 5 bases of the junction left unmatched. Per germline, CDR1 SGHRS and CDR2 YFSETQ. This CDR3 region has 13 residues. CDR3 loop: CASSSPGGETQYF. The CDR3 nucleotides are TGCGCCAGCAGTTCCCCGGGGGGAGAGACCCAGTACTTC.

The chain couples TRBV3-1 to TRBJ1-2, with D unresolved. The length of the CDR3 is 14 residues. The V gene lost 0 bases and the J gene lost 2 bases, with 7 bases spanning the gap. Per germline, CDR1 LGHDT and CDR2 YNNKEL (reference sequence). CDR3 residues: CASSQDAGNYGYTF. CDR3 DNA sequence: TGTGCCAGCAGCCAAGATGCCGGAAACTATGGCTACACCTTC.

The gene calls are TRBV30 and TRBJ2-6; D is uncertain. CDR1 is GTSNPN, CDR2 SVGIG, per germline (reference sequence). Trimming shortened V by 5 bases and J by 0 bases, and 2 bases separated the two germline ends. This CDR3 comprises 12 residues. CDR3 protein: CAWGSGANVLTF. The CDR3 coding sequence is TGTGCCTGGGGCTCTGGGGCCAACGTCCTGACTTTC.

This clonotype was seen only a few times. V is TRBV6-2 or TRBV6-3 and J is TRBJ2-1, with D hard to call. CDR3 length: 13 amino acids. The V gene's germline CDR1 is MNHEY and CDR2 SVGEGT. V was shortened by 6 bases and J by 5 bases, with 11 bases between the two germline ends. The CDR3 loop reads CASSRRPNNEQFF. CDR3 bases: TGTGCCAGCAGCCGCCGACCCAACAATGAGCAGTTCTTC.

This chain connects TRBV12-3 or TRBV12-4 to TRBJ2-2, with 11 positions matching TRBD2. V shed 7 bases, J shed 3 bases, and the junction held 4 bases outside the gene matches. This CDR3 has 15 amino acids. The DNA of the CDR3 is TGTGCCAGCATCATAGCGGGGGGGTACACCGGGGAGCTGTTTTTT. Protein sequence: CASIIAGGYTGELFF.

The J gene is TRBJ2-3, the V gene TRBV12-3 or TRBV12-4, with 9 bases aligning to TRBD2. The trim removed 5 bases at V and 0 bases at J, leaving 9 bases unmatched. The CDR3 is 17 amino acids. The CDR3 here is CASSAGGAGHSTDTQYF. The CDR3 DNA follows: TGTGCCAGCAGTGCGGGAGGGGCGGGGCACAGCACAGATACGCAGTATTTT.

V and J are TRBV12-3 or TRBV12-4 and TRBJ1-5; D remains unclear. V was pared by 1 base and J by 5 bases, with 9 bases between. The CDR3 consists of 14 residues. CDR3 bases: TGTGCCAGCAGTTTAGGGCAGGTTGATCAGCCCCAGCATTTT. Translating it yields CASSLGQVDQPQHF.

This clonotype was counted a few times. The chain employs TRBV28 and TRBJ1-1; 8 nucleotides line up with TRBD1. The CDR3 contains 13 residues. V was clipped by 4 bases and J by 5 bases; unmatched bases: 3. CDR1 is MDHEN and CDR2 is SYDVKM in the germline V gene. Written as DNA, the CDR3 is TGTGCCAGCAGTTGGACAGGGCGGACTGAAGCTTTCTTT. It specifies CASSWTGRTEAFF.

This clonotype showed up many times. The V and J genes are TRBV12-3 or TRBV12-4 and TRBJ2-5, with 10 bases matching TRBD1. J was trimmed by 3 bases and V by 3 bases; bases with no gene match: 10. The CDR3 covers 17 residues. The CDR3 sequence: CASSFGLTGTGEETQYF. CDR3 nucleotides: TGTGCCAGCAGTTTCGGGCTTACCGGGACAGGGGAAGAGACCCAGTACTTC.

This clonotype was detected many times. J is TRBJ2-1 and V is TRBV28, with a possible D match to TRBD1 (7 bases). Trimming removed 6 bases from V and 0 bases from J, with 15 bases in between. Germline CDR1 reads MDHEN; CDR2 reads SYDVKM. The CDR3 is 16 residues long. The CDR3 nucleotides are TGTGCCAGCAGCTACGCGGGGACAGCCTCCTACAATGAGCAGTTCTTC. It codes for CASSYAGTASYNEQFF.

This clonotype was seen more than once but under ten times. This chain uses TRBV28 with TRBJ2-2, with D maybe TRBD1 (6 bases). Germline CDR1 reads MDHEN; CDR2 reads SYDVKM. The CDR3 is 17 amino acids. V was clipped by 2 bases and J by 1 base, with 14 bases between them. The chain's CDR3 is CASSLPPNRVNTGELFF. CDR3 nucleotide sequence: TGTGCCAGCAGTTTACCCCCGAACAGGGTGAACACCGGGGAGCTGTTTTTT.

The J gene is TRBJ2-3, the V gene TRBV7-2, with D tentatively TRBD2 (5 bases). Germline CDR1 reads SGHTA; CDR2 reads FQGNSA. The V gene lost 1 base and the J gene lost 4 bases, with 15 bases spanning the gap. This CDR3 contains 16 residues. The CDR3 DNA reads TGTGCCAGCAGCTTAGTCGCTAGCTACCTGGCAGATACGCAGTATTTT. This gives the protein CASSLVASYLADTQYF.

The rearrangement uses TRBV7-2 and TRBJ2-1, with TRBD2 identical over 9 bases. The CDR3 runs 13 residues. Losses at the gene ends were 5 bases for V and 8 bases for J; bases not matched to a gene: 4. The V gene's germline CDR1 is SGHTA and CDR2 FQGNSA. The CDR3 is CASSGREGDEQFF. The CDR3 coding sequence is TGTGCCAGCAGCGGGCGGGAGGGGGATGAGCAGTTCTTC.